This TCR beta chain was documented in a study of a mutant IDH1 vaccine in newly diagnosed glioma. Study-level background: The patients received vaccinations eight times, in weeks 1, 3, 5, 7, 11, 15, 19 and 23. Patients were started on vaccination 4-6 weeks after radiotherapy alone, or with temozolomide cycles. Patients under treatment included about 62% males and 37.5% females and had a mean age of approximately 43 years.

Remarks on this clone: Its antigen remains unknown.

V dropped 4 bases and J dropped 5 bases, with 12 bases sitting between them. CDR1 is SGDLS, CDR2 YYNGEE, per germline. This CDR3 has 13 residues. Regarding time point: week 11, during vaccination. Vaccinated patients received 300 ug of mutant IDH1 20-mer peptide per dose, with topical imiquimod. The donor cohort comprised cases of new WHO grade 3 or 4 IDH1-mutant, ATRX-lost astrocytoma. Generated by immunoSEQ multiplex PCR, the TCRdb table keeps only in-frame clones and is missing some. The profile covers roughly 48,000 clones, with roughly 91% appearing a single time and over 2% taken by the ten largest.

This specimen consisted of PBMCs, obtained from a glioma patient whose treatment included an IDH1 peptide vaccine. This chain connects TRBV9 to TRBJ1-1, with D perhaps TRBD1 (5 bases). This receptor was obtained from a man aged 50-59 years with glioma. CDR3 loop: CASSLTGGTEAFF. The CDR3 nucleotides are TGTGCCAGCAGCTTGACCGGGGGGACTGAAGCTTTCTTT.